These 14 T cell receptor beta chains were sequenced from one sample in a study of T cell responses to AZD1222 COVID-19 vaccine. The repertoire was sequenced with immunoSEQ multiplex PCR; TCRdb's copy has only in-frame clones and lacks some. This repertoire shows roughly 200,000 clones, 90% to 95% found once; its top ten account for about 1.8%. The material was peripheral blood, obtained 28 days after the second AZD1222 dose. The receptor set was obtained from an adult who received the AZD1222 COVID-19 vaccine.

The rearrangement links TRBV11-2 to TRBJ2-3; D gene uncertain. Looked up from germline, CDR1 is SGHAT and CDR2 is FQNNGV. The V gene lost 1 base and the J gene lost 0 bases, with 11 bases spanning the gap. The CDR3 is 16 amino acids. The CDR3 nucleotides are TGTGCCAGCAGCTTAGCAGGTTTTTCTAGCACAGATACGCAGTATTTT. Its protein is CASSLAGFSSTDTQYF.

This clone has just a few counts. The sample holds other DNA sequences that translate to the same CDR3. V and J are TRBV6-1 and TRBJ1-6, with 7 bases identical to TRBD1. Trimming cost V 1 base and J 7 bases; bases outside gene matches: 4. The CDR3 spans 15 residues. The germline CDR1 and CDR2 sequences are MNHNS and SASEGT. CDR3 DNA sequence: TGTGCCAGCAGTGAAGGGACAGGTGGAAATTCACCCCTCCACTTT. This gives the protein CASSEGTGGNSPLHF.

This clone is a singleton in its sample. This CDR3 is also generated by other DNA sequences in the sample. This sequence joins TRBV5-1 and TRBJ1-1, with a tentative D call TRBD1 (6 bases). This CDR3 region has 13 residues. Per the germline V gene, CDR1 is SGHRS and CDR2 is YFSETQ. The germline V and J ends were trimmed by 2 bases and 6 bases, with 11 bases remaining between them. The CDR3 DNA reads TGCGCCAGCAGCTTTGTACAGGGCGCTGAAGCTTTCTTT. Amino acids: CASSFVQGAEAFF.

V gene TRBV6-5 combines with J gene TRBJ1-6, with TRBD1 as a possible D gene (6 bases). V was cut by 9 bases and J by 7 bases, with 13 bases left in between. Germline values: CDR1 MNHEY, CDR2 SVGAGI. The CDR3 spans 13 residues. CDR3 protein: CASRGGLNSPLHF. CDR3 DNA sequence: TGTGCCAGTCGGGGGGGGCTAAATTCACCCCTCCACTTT.

The CDR3 here is CASRAGGSSGANVLTF. The CDR3 DNA sequence: TGCGCCAGCAGGGCGGGAGGGAGCTCTGGGGCCAACGTCCTGACTTTC. The rearrangement links TRBV10-2 to TRBJ2-6; 9 bases map to TRBD2. The CDR3 runs 16 residues. With V trimmed by 6 bases and J by 0 bases, 3 bases remained unmatched. Germline V lookup: CDR1 WSHSY, CDR2 SAAADI.

The count of this clone is one. The rearrangement links TRBV3-1 (or the pseudogene TRBV3-2) to TRBJ1-1; D is perhaps TRBD1 (6 bases). Germline-derived CDR1 and CDR2 are LGHDT and YNNKEL (reference sequence). Trimming took 4 bases from V and 8 from J, leaving 11 bases between them. This CDR3 is built from 12 residues. CDR3 DNA: TGTGCCAGCAGCCTCCACACAGGGGAAGCTTTCTTT. It specifies CASSLHTGEAFF.

This clone was recorded once. The chain combines TRBV7-9 with TRBJ1-5; the D gene is possibly TRBD1 (6 bases). The germline V gene encodes CDR1 SEHNR and CDR2 FQNEAQ (reference sequence). CDR3 length equals 18 residues. V was pared by 1 base and J by 0 bases, with 16 bases between. The chain's CDR3 is CASSLGQGKWDSNQPQHF. The CDR3 coding sequence is TGTGCCAGCAGCTTAGGGCAGGGGAAATGGGATAGCAATCAGCCCCAGCATTTT.

The chain joins TRBV7-9 to TRBJ1-1; D is perhaps TRBD1 (5 bases). CDR3 length: 14 residues. Per germline, CDR1 SEHNR and CDR2 FQNEAQ (reference sequence). The V gene lost 1 base and the J gene lost 2 bases, with 8 bases spanning the gap. The DNA of the CDR3 is TGTGCCAGCAGCTTAGTGGGGGGAAACACTGAAGCTTTCTTT. Translation: CASSLVGGNTEAFF.

CDR3 sequence (DNA): TGTGCCACAGTACCAGGGGGGGGCAATCAGCCCCAGCATTTT. Amino acid sequence: CATVPGGGNQPQHF. This chain joins TRBV19 and TRBJ1-5, with TRBD1 matching over 7 bases. In germline, CDR1 is LNHDA, CDR2 SQIVND (reference sequence). The CDR3 extends over 14 amino acids. Unmatched junction bases numbered 8, after V lost 10 bases and J lost 2 bases.

V gene TRBV3-1 (or the pseudogene TRBV3-2) combines with J gene TRBJ1-2; D uncertain. Trimming removed 6 bases from V and 3 bases from J, with 17 bases in between. This CDR3 has 15 residues. Germline CDR1 is LGHDT and CDR2 is YNNKEL (reference sequence). The CDR3 spells CASSQTRDGYYGYTF. The CDR3 nucleotides read TGTGCCAGCAGTCAGACGCGTGACGGCTACTATGGCTACACCTTC.

J is TRBJ2-5 and V is TRBV9; TRBD1 matches 8 bases. The CDR3 spans 14 residues. The J segment lost 7 bases and the V segment lost 3 bases, leaving 8 bases of the junction unmatched. Germline assignment: CDR1 SGDLS and CDR2 YYNGEE. Written as DNA, the CDR3 is TGTGCCAGCAGCGCCCGGACAGGGAACGGGACCCAGTACTTC. This gives the protein CASSARTGNGTQYF.

The genes are TRBV5-6 and TRBJ2-3; 8 nucleotides match TRBD1. Losses at the gene ends were 4 bases for V and 5 bases for J; bases not matched to a gene: 6. The CDR3 spans 14 residues. The germline gives CDR1 SGHDT, CDR2 YYEEEE. The CDR3 DNA sequence: TGTGCCAGCAGCCCAGGACAGGGATTAGATACGCAGTATTTT. Translation gives CASSPGQGLDTQYF.

The rearrangement uses TRBV19 and TRBJ1-1; TRBD1 matches 9 bases. Germline values: CDR1 LNHDA, CDR2 SQIVND (reference sequence). The CDR3 has 16 amino acids. J gave up 0 bases and V 3 bases, and 5 bases lay outside the gene matches. CDR3: CASSIGQGSMNTEAFF. The CDR3 region has the DNA TGTGCCAGTAGTATCGGACAGGGGAGTATGAACACTGAAGCTTTCTTT.

This chain connects TRBV7-8 to TRBJ2-7; 7 bases line up with TRBD2. V lost 11 bases, J lost 2 bases, and 9 bases stayed unmatched. The CDR3 contains 13 residues. The germline V gene has CDR1 SGHVS and CDR2 FQNEAQ. CDR3 sequence reads: CASGEGLTYEQYF. CDR3 sequence (DNA): TGTGCCTCCGGGGAGGGGCTGACCTACGAGCAGTACTTC.